The 13 T cell receptor beta chains given below trace back to one sample, sequenced in a study of shared clonotypes between healthy human individuals. The repertoire was sequenced with immunoSEQ multiplex PCR; TCRdb's copy has only in-frame clones and lacks some. The data hold some 1 million clones, with more than 65% observed a single time. Sample: memory CD4+ T cells sorted from blood. The subset: CD45RA-negative fraction. The receptor set was obtained from a man aged 18 to 30 in good health.

CDR3 protein: CASSLEFYNEQFF. CDR3 nucleotide sequence: TGCGCCAGCAGCTTGGAGTTTTACAATGAGCAGTTCTTC. The V gene is TRBV5-1, the J gene TRBJ2-1; the D is unclear. The V gene lost 0 bases and the J gene lost 4 bases, with 5 bases spanning the gap. The CDR3 contains 13 residues. CDR1 SGHRS and CDR2 YFSETQ come from the germline V gene.

The rearrangement uses TRBV9 and TRBJ2-5, with unresolved D. The V and J ends lost 4 bases and 5 bases respectively, with 18 bases between them. This CDR3 has 15 residues. Germline V lookup: CDR1 SGDLS, CDR2 YYNGEE. The CDR3 spells CASSPEGRNEETQYF. CDR3 sequence (DNA): TGTGCCAGCAGCCCCGAAGGAAGAAATGAGGAGACCCAGTACTTC.

As regards this clone: Other DNA sequences in the same sample also yield this CDR3. The gene calls are TRBV7-8 and TRBJ1-1; D ambiguous. There are 13 residues in the CDR3. CDR1 and CDR2 from the germline V gene are SGHVS and FQNEAQ. V lost 5 bases and J 3 bases, leaving 10 bases between the germline ends. In nucleotides, the CDR3 is TGTGCCAGCAGCCCCGGCAGAGACACTGAAGCTTTCTTT. Its translation is CASSPGRDTEAFF. Combining the CDR3 with reference TRBV7-8 and TRBJ1-1 gives the whole variable domain GAGVSQSPRYKVAKRGQDVALRCDPISGHVSLFWYQQALGQGPEFLTYFQNEAQLDKSGLPSDRFFAERPEGSVSTLKIQRTQQEDSAVYLCASSPGRDTEAFFGQGTRLTVV.

This clone was seen at least ten times. The CDR3 here is CASSLVGGASGYYEQYF. As DNA, the CDR3 is TGTGCCAGCAGCTTAGTGGGGGGGGCTAGCGGTTACTACGAGCAGTACTTC. The chain employs TRBV11-2 and TRBJ2-7; TRBD2 might be the D (7 bases). The CDR3 loop spans 17 amino acids. CDR1 is SGHAT and CDR2 is FQNNGV in the germline V gene. Trimming took off 1 base at V and 3 bases at J, with 19 bases between the two ends.

The genes are TRBV7-9 and TRBJ1-4, with D unclear. Germline V gene data show CDR1 as SEHNR and CDR2 as FQNEAQ (reference sequence). This CDR3 is 13 amino acids long. V was trimmed by 0 bases and J by 5 bases, leaving 4 bases between them. The CDR3 is CASSLATNEKLFF. The CDR3 DNA follows: TGTGCCAGCAGCTTAGCCACAAATGAAAAACTGTTTTTT.

This clone appeared a few times. The chain carries TRBV5-4 and TRBJ1-1; D gene uncertain. V shed 3 bases and J shed 8 bases, with 20 bases lying between them. This CDR3 has 15 amino acids. The germline V gene encodes CDR1 SGHNT and CDR2 YYREEE (reference sequence). CDR3 bases: TGTGCCAGCAGCTCCCAGGAACGTACCTTTTCAGAAGCTTTCTTT. This codes for CASSSQERTFSEAFF.

V and J are TRBV29-1 and TRBJ1-1; D not resolved. V lost 4 bases to trimming and J lost 0 bases, with 12 bases between them. Germline CDR1 is SQVTM and CDR2 is ANQGSEA. The CDR3 has 14 amino acids. CDR3 in amino acids: CSVGLGFMNTEAFF. CDR3 DNA: TGCAGCGTTGGTTTAGGGTTTATGAACACTGAAGCTTTCTTT.

A few counts support this clone. The genes are TRBV28 and TRBJ1-5; no firm D call. CDR3 length equals 13 residues. Germline V gene data show CDR1 as MDHEN and CDR2 as SYDVKM. V lost 5 bases to trimming and J lost 2 bases, with 7 bases between them. The CDR3 sequence is CASSREGNQPQHF. The DNA of the CDR3 is TGTGCCAGCAGTAGGGAGGGCAATCAGCCCCAGCATTTT.

This sequence joins TRBV18 and TRBJ2-2; TRBD1 might be the D (5 bases). The CDR3 consists of 14 residues. V dropped 3 bases and J dropped 6 bases, with 11 bases sitting between them. The germline CDR1 and CDR2 sequences are KGHSH and LQKENI. DNA for the CDR3: TGTGCCAGCTCACCGCCAGGGTTGTCCGGGGAGCTGTTTTTT. Protein product: CASSPPGLSGELFF.

The V gene is TRBV7-9, the J gene TRBJ2-6; no clear D gene. This CDR3 is 15 amino acids long. Germline lookup yields CDR1 SEHNR and CDR2 FQNEAQ (reference sequence). The V end lost 5 bases, the J end lost 2 bases, and 10 bases lay between the germline ends. The chain's CDR3 is CASSIGPAGANVLTF. The CDR3 DNA follows: TGTGCCAGCAGCATCGGCCCGGCTGGGGCCAACGTCCTGACTTTC.

The V gene is TRBV5-1, the J gene TRBJ2-1; unclear D gene. The V gene lost 7 bases and the J gene lost 6 bases, with 17 bases spanning the gap. The CDR3 runs to 14 residues. Germline CDR1 SGHRS, CDR2 YFSETQ. The CDR3 loop reads CASGVSPPTNEQFF. CDR3 nucleotides: TGCGCCAGCGGGGTTAGCCCCCCAACCAATGAGCAGTTCTTC.

The V gene is TRBV2, the J gene TRBJ1-1, with D possibly being TRBD1 (5 bases). Looked up from germline, CDR1 is SNHLY and CDR2 is FYNNEI. Trimming stripped 11 bases from V and 4 bases from J, with 14 bases between. The CDR3 contains 12 residues. CDR3 residues: CASNRDGTEAFF. As DNA, the CDR3 is TGTGCCTCCAACCGGGACGGCACTGAAGCTTTCTTT.

On this clone itself: Other DNA variants within this sample encode the same CDR3. J is TRBJ2-2 and V is TRBV5-1; 7 nucleotides align to TRBD1. The CDR3 length is 15 residues. Looked up from germline, CDR1 is SGHRS and CDR2 is YFSETQ. V trimming: 1 base; J trimming: 2 bases; junction bases outside the gene matches: 2. In nucleotides, the CDR3 is TGCGCCAGCAGCTTGAGGACAGGTAACACCGGGGAGCTGTTTTTT. Amino acids: CASSLRTGNTGELFF.